The T cell receptor beta chain described here comes from a study of T cell responses to AZD1222 COVID-19 vaccine. Study outcomes and limitations: Reportedly, close to half of spike-specific TCRs are directed against unmutated variant regions.

Turning to this clone: Its antigen is unknown.

Only in-frame clones appear in the TCRdb table, and some are missing; sequencing was by immunoSEQ multiplex PCR. The table lists some 130,000 clones, approximately 90% of them singletons, with about 1.9% in the top ten. Between the trimmed V and J ends, which lost 0 bases and 5 bases, there was a span of 10 bases. Germline assignment: CDR1 LNHNV and CDR2 YYDKDF (reference sequence). The CDR3 is 14 amino acids. The TCR originated in an adult in good health. This material consisted of peripheral blood, taken on day 0 of AZD1222 vaccination. This chain joins TRBV15 and TRBJ1-1; TRBD1 is a possible D gene (6 bases). CDR3 sequence: CATSRDLGGTEAFF. The CDR3 DNA reads as TGTGCCACCAGCAGAGATCTAGGGGGAACTGAAGCTTTCTTT.